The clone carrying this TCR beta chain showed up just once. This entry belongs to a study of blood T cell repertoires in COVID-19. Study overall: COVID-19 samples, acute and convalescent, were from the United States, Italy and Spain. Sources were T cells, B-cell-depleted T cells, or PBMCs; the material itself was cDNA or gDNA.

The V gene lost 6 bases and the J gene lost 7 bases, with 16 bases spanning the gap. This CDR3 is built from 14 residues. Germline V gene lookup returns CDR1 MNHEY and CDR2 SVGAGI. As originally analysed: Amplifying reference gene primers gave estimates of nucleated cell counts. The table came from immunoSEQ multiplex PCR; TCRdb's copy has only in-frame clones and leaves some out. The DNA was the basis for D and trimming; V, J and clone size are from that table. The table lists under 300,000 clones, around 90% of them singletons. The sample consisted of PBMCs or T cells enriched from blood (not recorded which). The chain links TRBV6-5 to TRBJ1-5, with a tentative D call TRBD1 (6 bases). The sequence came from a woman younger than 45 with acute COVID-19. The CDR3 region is CASRANRVGQPQHF. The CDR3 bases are TGTGCCAGCAGGGCAAACAGGGTAGGGCAGCCCCAGCATTTT.